This passage covers 20 T cell receptor beta chains from one sample sequenced in a study of CD8 T cells in ankylosing spondylitis. TCRdb re-called the 5' RACE reads with MiXCR, one entry per CDR3 protein. Of 150,000 or so distinct CDR3 sequences listed, around 8.9% were seen once; the top ten hold less than 15%. The source material was blood, either unsorted or a sorted T cell fraction (not recorded which). The receptors were gathered from a female donor with ankylosing spondylitis or in good health (not recorded which).

This clonotype was detected a few times. The chain employs TRBV5-6 and TRBJ1-1, with D possibly being TRBD1 (6 bases). Between the trimmed V and J ends, which lost 0 bases and 11 bases, there was a span of 17 bases. CDR3 length equals 14 residues. Germline V lookup: CDR1 SGHDT, CDR2 YYEEEE. The CDR3 sequence is CASSLGQAVAGAFF. CDR3 nucleotide sequence: TGTGCCAGCAGCTTGGGACAGGCAGTAGCGGGGGCTTTCTTT. Full variable domain (rest looked up from reference TRBV5-6 and TRBJ1-1): DAGVTQSPTHLIKTRGQQVTLRCSPKSGHDTVSWYQQALGQGPQFIFQYYEEEERQRGNFPDRFSGHQFPNYSSELNVNALLLGDSALYLCASSLGQAVAGAFFGQGTRLTVV.

This clonotype was seen a few times. V usage is TRBV5-5 and J usage is TRBJ1-3; weak D call: TRBD1 (5 bases). CDR1 is SGHKS and CDR2 is YYEKEE in the germline V gene (reference sequence). The CDR3 extends over 13 amino acids. Trimming took off 5 bases at V and 7 bases at J, with 13 bases between the two ends. CDR3 protein: CASRPGTGNTIYF. The DNA for the CDR3 is TGTGCCAGCAGACCCGGGACCGGGAACACCATATATTTT. Together with reference TRBV5-5 and TRBJ1-3, the CDR3 gives the full variable domain: DAGVTQSPTHLIKTRGQQVTLRCSPISGHKSVSWYQQVLGQGPQFIFQYYEKEERGRGNFPDRFSARQFPNYSSELNVNALLLGDSALYLCASRPGTGNTIYFGEGSWLTVV.

The chain links TRBV20-1 to TRBJ1-2, with D uncertain. This CDR3 has 12 residues. The V gene lost 8 bases and the J gene lost 4 bases, with 14 bases spanning the gap. CDR1 is DFQATT, CDR2 SNEGSKA, per germline (reference sequence). The CDR3 DNA is TGCAGTACGGTTCCGGGAACCTATGGCTACACCTTC. Protein sequence: CSTVPGTYGYTF.

The chain links TRBV27 to TRBJ2-2, with D unresolved. The V end lost 2 bases, the J end lost 4 bases, and 8 bases lay between the germline ends. This CDR3 has 14 amino acids. Looked up from germline, CDR1 is MNHEY and CDR2 is SMNVEV (reference sequence). The CDR3 region has the DNA TGTGCCAGCAGTTTAGCTAGGGCCACCGGGGAGCTGTTTTTT. This translates into CASSLARATGELFF.

This clonotype was detected only a few times. The rearrangement joins TRBV4-1 to TRBJ2-1; D is ambiguous. This CDR3 is built from 16 residues. Trimming cost V 0 bases and J 8 bases, with 17 bases left between them. Germline CDR1 and CDR2: MGHRA and YSYEKL. The CDR3 bases are TGCGCCAGCAGCCAAGATTGGCCTCGGCCCATGGATGAGCAGTTCTTC. It encodes CASSQDWPRPMDEQFF.

The J gene is TRBJ1-2, the V gene TRBV12-3 or TRBV12-4; D is ambiguous. V shed 4 bases and J shed 4 bases, with 7 bases lying between them. This CDR3 region has 12 residues. The CDR3 loop reads CASSSGSYGYTF. The CDR3 coding sequence is TGTGCCAGCAGTTCGGGATCCTATGGCTACACCTTC.

In this sample, this clonotype turned up many times. This chain uses TRBV12-3 or TRBV12-4 with TRBJ1-5, with no clear D. The CDR3 has 12 residues. With 6 bases removed from V and 3 bases from J, the gap between germline ends came to 6 bases. DNA for the CDR3: TGTGCCAGCAGAGGTGACAATCAGCCCCAGCATTTT. It is translated as CASRGDNQPQHF.

The chain is built from TRBV2 and TRBJ2-1, with TRBD2 as a possible D gene (5 bases). This CDR3 spans 14 amino acids. Germline V gene data show CDR1 as SNHLY and CDR2 as FYNNEI. With 3 bases removed from V and 10 bases from J, the gap between germline ends came to 16 bases. The DNA of the CDR3 is TGTGCCAGCAGTGAGGAGAATAGCGACACAGAGCAGTTCTTC. It yields the protein CASSEENSDTEQFF.

This clonotype occurred many times. This chain uses TRBV29-1 with TRBJ2-1; D is uncertain. CDR3 length: 10 amino acids. V lost 2 bases and J 7 bases, leaving 3 bases between the germline ends. Germline V gives CDR1 SQVTM, CDR2 ANQGSEA. Written as DNA, the CDR3 is TGCAGCGTTGAAATAAATGAGCAGTTCTTC. The encoded protein is CSVEINEQFF.

This sequence joins TRBV6-5 and TRBJ1-1, with TRBD1 matching 8 bases. The ends lost 4 bases at V and 11 bases at J; junction bases unmatched: 9. Germline CDR1 is MNHEY and CDR2 is SVGAGI. The CDR3 totals 13 residues. This chain's CDR3 is CASSSTQGGKAFF. In DNA, the CDR3 is TGTGCCAGCAGTTCTACACAGGGGGGGAAGGCTTTCTTT.

This clonotype was seen repeatedly, ten times or more. CDR3 DNA: TGTGCCAGCAGTTTATCGGGGCGGGGAGAATACAATGAGCAGTTCTTC. It codes for CASSLSGRGEYNEQFF. The J gene is TRBJ2-1, the V gene TRBV27; possibly TRBD2 for D (6 bases). Deletions cut 0 bases from V and 4 bases from J, with 13 bases between. CDR1 and CDR2 from the germline V gene are MNHEY and SMNVEV (reference sequence). The length of the CDR3 is 16 residues.

This clonotype was found a few times. This chain uses TRBV27 with TRBJ1-2; D remains ambiguous. The CDR3 is 15 amino acids. CDR1 is MNHEY, CDR2 SMNVEV, per germline (reference sequence). Deletions cut 2 bases from V and 2 bases from J, with 12 bases between. The CDR3 DNA follows: TGTGCCAGCAGTTTAGGTTTAGACGGAAACTATGGCTACACCTTC. Its protein product is CASSLGLDGNYGYTF.

The gene calls are TRBV7-2 and TRBJ2-7; possible D gene TRBD2, 5 bases. The CDR3 is 16 residues long. With 5 bases removed from V and 2 bases from J, the gap between germline ends came to 19 bases. Germline V gives CDR1 SGHTA, CDR2 FQGNSA. CDR3 amino acids: CASSATGSYTPYEQYF. The DNA for the CDR3 is TGTGCCAGCAGCGCGACGGGGAGTTATACCCCCTACGAGCAGTACTTC.

The V call is TRBV12-3 or TRBV12-4, the J call TRBJ1-1; no clear D. The CDR3 is made up of 12 amino acids. V was clipped by 6 bases and J by 6 bases, with 11 bases between them. The CDR3 DNA sequence: TGTGCCAGCAGCCACATCCGGCCTGAAGCTTTCTTT. This codes for CASSHIRPEAFF.

The V call is TRBV27, the J call TRBJ2-2; D perhaps matches TRBD2 (5 bases). Germline V CDR1 and CDR2: MNHEY, SMNVEV (reference sequence). The CDR3 totals 13 residues. The V end lost 5 bases, the J end lost 5 bases, and 9 bases lay between the germline ends. CDR3 residues: CASSVGLTGELFF. CDR3 DNA: TGTGCCAGCAGTGTCGGACTGACCGGGGAGCTGTTTTTT.

This clonotype was detected only a few times. The gene calls are TRBV6-5 and TRBJ2-6; D unclear. CDR3 length: 15 amino acids. The V and J ends lost 0 bases and 4 bases respectively, with 7 bases between them. Germline assignment: CDR1 MNHEY and CDR2 SVGAGI. The chain's CDR3 is CASSYSSPGANVLTF. The CDR3 DNA reads TGTGCCAGCAGTTACTCCTCACCCGGGGCCAACGTCCTGACTTTC.

Only a few counts were recorded for this clonotype. The chain is built from TRBV27 and TRBJ2-2, with D perhaps matching TRBD1 (6 bases). With 2 bases removed from V and 4 bases from J, the gap between germline ends came to 8 bases. CDR1 is MNHEY, CDR2 SMNVEV, per germline (reference sequence). The CDR3 is made up of 14 amino acids. The CDR3 loop is CASSLQGGTGELFF. The CDR3 nucleotides read TGTGCCAGCAGTTTACAAGGGGGCACCGGGGAGCTGTTTTTT.

This clonotype has more than one count but fewer than ten. The rearrangement links TRBV6-2 or TRBV6-3 to TRBJ2-3; 9 positions match TRBD2. CDR1 and CDR2 from the germline V gene are MNHEY and SVGEGT. The CDR3 has 17 amino acids. J gave up 7 bases and V 4 bases, and 15 bases lay outside the gene matches. The CDR3 sequence is CASSFYPTSGPTNTQYF. For the CDR3, the DNA is TGTGCCAGCAGTTTTTATCCCACTAGCGGGCCGACGAATACGCAGTATTTT.

The chain has TRBV20-1 and TRBJ2-1, with 12 bases matching TRBD2. The CDR3 is 14 residues long. V dropped 5 bases and J dropped 7; count of bases not matched to a gene: 6. Germline CDR1 DFQATT, CDR2 SNEGSKA (reference sequence). Here the CDR3 DNA reads TGCAGTGCTCGACTAGCGGGAGCGGGAAATGAGCAGTTCTTC. Amino acids: CSARLAGAGNEQFF.

The chain joins TRBV11-2 to TRBJ2-5; 10 bases are shared with TRBD1. This CDR3 has 16 residues. Per the germline V gene, CDR1 is SGHAT and CDR2 is FQNNGV. Germline trimming cut 5 bases from V and 3 bases from J; bases unmatched to any gene: 9. The CDR3 spells CASSPGTGVNEETQYF. In DNA form, the CDR3 reads TGTGCCAGCAGCCCCGGGACAGGGGTAAACGAAGAGACCCAGTACTTC.